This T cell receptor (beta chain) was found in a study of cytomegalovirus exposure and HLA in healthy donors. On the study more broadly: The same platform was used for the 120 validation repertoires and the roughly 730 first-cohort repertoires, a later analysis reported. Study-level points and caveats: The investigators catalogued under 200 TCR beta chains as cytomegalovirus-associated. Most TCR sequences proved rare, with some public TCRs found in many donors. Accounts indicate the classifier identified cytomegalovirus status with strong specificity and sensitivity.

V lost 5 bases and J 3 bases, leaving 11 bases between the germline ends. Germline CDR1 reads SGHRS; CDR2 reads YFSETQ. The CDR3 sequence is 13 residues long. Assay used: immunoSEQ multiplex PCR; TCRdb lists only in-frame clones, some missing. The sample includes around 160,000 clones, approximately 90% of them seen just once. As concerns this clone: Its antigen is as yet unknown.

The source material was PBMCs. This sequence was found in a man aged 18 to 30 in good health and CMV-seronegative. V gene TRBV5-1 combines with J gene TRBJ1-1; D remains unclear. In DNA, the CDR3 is TGCGCCAGCAGAACTCAGGTTGACACTGAAGCTTTCTTT. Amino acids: CASRTQVDTEAFF.